These 15 T cell receptor beta chains were all obtained from the same sample, sequenced in a study of T cells in women clearing cervical HPV infection. The assay was immunoSEQ multiplex PCR, and TCRdb's table has in-frame clones only and misses some. Its listing shows tens of thousands of clones. Sequenced: blood buffy coat. The receptors were gathered from a woman aged 18 to 75 with a cervical HPV16 infection that either progressed to CIN3+ or cleared (not recorded which).

About this clone: The read is 3 residues too short to cover the CDR3 end, so that end is filled in from the germline J gene. The chain has TRBV5-3 and TRBJ2-7; 9 positions match TRBD1. TRBV5-3 is filed as an ORF, its function uncertain. The CDR3 consists of 16 residues. The ends lost 2 bases at V and 3 bases at J; junction bases unmatched: 9. The covered CDR3 bases are TGTGCCAGAAGCTTTCCACCGGGACAGGGCTTCTACGAG. Translating it yields CARSFPPGQGFYE. The entire CDR3 protein reads CARSFPPGQGFYEQYF.

To note about this clone: The read finishes 3 residues shy of the CDR3 end, and the germline J gene is used to complete it. The chain has TRBV19 and TRBJ1-6; 10 bases line up with TRBD1. Germline V gives CDR1 LNHDA, CDR2 SQIVND (reference sequence). Trimming took 10 bases from V and 10 from J; bases not matched to a gene: 10. The length of the CDR3 is 14 residues. The sequenced part of the CDR3 DNA is TGTGCCACCGCGGACAGGGGGAGGAACTCACCC. It translates to CATADRGRNSP. The full-length CDR3 reads as CATADRGRNSPLHF.

A remark on this clone: The CDR3 end is not reached by the read, which stops 3 residues before it; the germline J gene fills it in. The chain links TRBV5-1 to TRBJ1-6; D possibly corresponds to TRBD1 (5 bases). This CDR3 has 15 amino acids. Per the germline V gene, CDR1 is SGHRS and CDR2 is YFSETQ. The V and J ends lost 0 bases and 10 bases respectively, with 14 bases between them. The part of the CDR3 DNA that was read is TGCGCCAGCAGCTTGGTATGGGGGGTTGCATCACCC. It yields the protein CASSLVWGVASP. The whole CDR3 sequence is CASSLVWGVASPLHF.

Regarding this clone: The missing CDR3 end, 3 residues past where the read stops, is filled in from the germline J gene. The chain employs TRBV12-3 or TRBV12-4 and TRBJ2-7; D remains ambiguous. The CDR3 extends over 13 amino acids. Deletions cut 6 bases from V and 4 bases from J, with 13 bases between. The CDR3 loop is CASRIEGSYEQYF. The DNA read from the CDR3 is TGTGCCAGCAGAATCGAAGGGTCGTACGAG.

As concerns this clone: The read ends 3 residues before the CDR3 terminus; that terminus is restored from the germline J gene. The genes are TRBV7-7 and TRBJ2-2, with D maybe TRBD1 (6 bases). CDR3 size: 14 residues. Between the trimmed V and J ends, which lost 1 base and 6 bases, there was a span of 9 bases. Germline V lookup: CDR1 SSHAT, CDR2 FNYEAQ (reference sequence). The sequenced part of the CDR3 DNA is TGTGCCAGCAGCTTAGTTGAGGGGGCCGGGGAG. Protein product: CASSLVEGAGE. The full CDR3 reads CASSLVEGAGELFF. Complete variable domain (other parts from reference TRBV7-7 and TRBJ2-2): GAGVSQSPRYKVTKRGQDVTLRCDPISSHATLYWYQQALGQGPEFLTYFNYEAQPDKSGLPSDRFSAERPEGSISTLTIQRTEQRDSAMYRCASSLVEGAGELFFGEGSRLTVL.

A remark on this clone: The CDR3 goes on 3 residues after the read ends, and that part is filled in from the germline J gene. The rearrangement joins TRBV10-3 to TRBJ1-5, with TRBD1 identical over 9 bases. This CDR3 is 14 amino acids long. Germline CDR1 is ENHRY and CDR2 is SYGVKD. V trimming: 2 bases; J trimming: 6 bases; junction bases outside the gene matches: 2. CDR3 residues: CAISETQGAQPQHF. Incomplete CDR3 DNA: TGTGCCATCAGTGAGACACAGGGGGCTCAGCCC.

In regard to this clone: The read finishes 3 residues shy of the CDR3 end, and the germline J gene is used to complete it. The gene calls are TRBV2 and TRBJ2-3, with 8 bases fitting TRBD1. After removal of 3 bases from V and 5 bases from J, the junction contained 13 bases not matched to a gene. Per germline, CDR1 SNHLY and CDR2 FYNNEI. CDR3 length: 17 residues. The part of the CDR3 DNA that was read is TGTGCCAGCAGTGACCCCGGGACAGGTGCCCCAGAAGATACG. It is translated as CASSDPGTGAPEDT. The CDR3 in its entirety is CASSDPGTGAPEDTQYF.

Comments on this clone: The CDR3 end falls 3 residues outside the read, so it is completed with the germline J gene. The V and J genes are TRBV4-1 and TRBJ2-5; D not resolved. Trimming shortened V by 1 base and J by 5 bases, and 11 bases separated the two germline ends. The CDR3 contains 14 residues. Germline CDR1 and CDR2: MGHRA and YSYEKL. CDR3 bases read: TGCGCCAGCAGCCAAGCAGGCGCGAAGGAGACC. Its translation: CASSQAGAKET. The complete CDR3 reads CASSQAGAKETQYF.

Note on this clone: Read coverage stops 3 residues before the CDR3 terminus; the germline J gene supplies the remainder. The V gene is TRBV6-2 or TRBV6-3, the J gene TRBJ1-2; D call uncertain. CDR3 length equals 14 residues. Looked up from germline, CDR1 is MNHEY and CDR2 is SVGEGT. V was shortened by 0 bases and J by 4 bases, with 9 bases between the two germline ends. The CDR3 region is CASSYSRGGYGYTF. CDR3 DNA, as far as it was read: TGTGCCAGCAGTTACTCGCGGGGAGGCTATGGC.

For this clone: The read terminates 3 residues before the CDR3 end, so the remaining end is supplied by the germline J gene. V usage is TRBV6-2 or TRBV6-3 and J usage is TRBJ1-2; 7 nucleotides line up with TRBD1. CDR1 and CDR2 from the germline V gene are MNHEY and SVGEGT. The CDR3 is 14 amino acids. CDR3 in amino acids: CASIRDRTRGGYTF. The sequenced CDR3 bases are TGTGCCAGCATTAGGGACAGAACTCGGGGCGGC.

As to this clone: The read terminates 3 residues ahead of where the CDR3 ends, so the germline J gene completes it. The chain joins TRBV13 to TRBJ1-6, with TRBD1 identical over 9 bases. V dropped 3 bases and J dropped 8; count of bases not matched to a gene: 2. Germline V CDR1 and CDR2: PRHDT, FYEKMQ (reference sequence). This CDR3 contains 14 residues. The CDR3: CASSFRDRDSPLHF. The CDR3 DNA, read in part, is TGTGCCAGCAGCTTCCGGGACAGGGATTCACCC. The complete variable domain, with remaining parts taken from reference TRBV13 and TRBJ1-6, reads AAGVIQSPRHLIKEKRETATLKCYPIPRHDTVYWYQQGPGQDPQFLISFYEKMQSDKGSIPDRFSAQQFSDYHSELNMSSLELGDSALYFCASSFRDRDSPLHFGNGTRLTVT.

Remarks on this clone: The read ends 3 residues early relative to the CDR3; the germline J gene fills the gap. The V gene is TRBV5-8, the J gene TRBJ1-6; TRBD1 aligns across 7 bases. There are 15 residues in the CDR3. CDR1 is SGHTS and CDR2 is YDEGEE in the germline V gene. The J segment lost 8 bases and the V segment lost 4 bases, leaving 9 bases of the junction unmatched. The sequenced part of the CDR3 DNA is TGTGCCAGCAGCCTGAGGACAGGATGGGATTCACCC. Protein sequence: CASSLRTGWDSP. The complete CDR3 protein is CASSLRTGWDSPLHF. Drawing the rest from reference TRBV5-8 and TRBJ1-6, the complete variable domain is EAGVTQSPTHLIKTRGQQATLRCSPISGHTSVYWYQQALGLGLQFLLWYDEGEERNRGNFPPRFSGRQFPNYSSELNVNALELEDSALYLCASSLRTGWDSPLHFGNGTRLTVT.

In the case of this clone: Read sequence stops 3 residues before the CDR3 end, and the germline J gene provides the missing end. V gene TRBV5-1 combines with J gene TRBJ2-7; weak D call: TRBD1 (6 bases). Germline V CDR1 and CDR2: SGHRS, YFSETQ. The CDR3 runs 14 residues. V lost 4 bases and J 4 bases, leaving 15 bases between the germline ends. This CDR3 reads CASSQTGTPYEQYF. The sequenced part of the CDR3 DNA is TGCGCCAGCAGCCAAACCGGGACACCATACGAG. Filled out from reference TRBV5-1 and TRBJ2-7, the complete variable domain reads KAGVTQTPRYLIKTRGQQVTLSCSPISGHRSVSWYQQTPGQGLQFLFEYFSETQRNKGNFPGRFSGRQFSNSRSEMNVSTLELGDSALYLCASSQTGTPYEQYFGPGTRLTVT.

For this clone: Read sequence stops 3 residues before the CDR3 end, and the germline J gene provides the missing end. The chain carries TRBV6-2 or TRBV6-3 and TRBJ1-1, with D maybe TRBD1 (5 bases). CDR1 and CDR2 from the germline V gene are MNHEY and SVGEGT. This CDR3 has 14 amino acids. V shed 6 bases and J shed 7 bases, with 18 bases lying between them. The CDR3 region is CASSLRGAANEAFF. The DNA read from the CDR3 is TGTGCCAGCAGCCTTAGAGGGGCCGCCAATGAA.

The CDR3 here is CASTPTGLAGYEQYF. Incomplete CDR3 DNA: TGTGCCAGTACCCCCACTGGACTAGCGGGCTACGAG. The genes are TRBV7-2 and TRBJ2-7; 11 nucleotides agree with TRBD2. The read gets to within 3 residues of the CDR3 end, and the germline J gene fills in the rest. V was pared by 9 bases and J by 3 bases, with 10 bases of the junction left unmatched. The CDR3 is 15 amino acids. Germline values: CDR1 SGHTA, CDR2 FQGNSA.